This paragraph covers one T cell receptor beta chain sequence. Patients of the Seattle cohort, enrolled during active infection, were followed longitudinally. In the authors' workflow: Scientists estimated how many nucleated cells there were by amplifying reference gene primers. The assay was immunoSEQ multiplex PCR, and TCRdb's table has in-frame clones only and misses some. V and J calls plus clone size are reproduced from that table; the DNA served to infer D and trimming. The sample comprises about 120,000 clones, about 81% of which are singletons, and approximately 17% rests with the top ten. Germline values: CDR1 LNHDA, CDR2 SQIVND (reference sequence). There are 16 residues in the CDR3. V was cut by 0 bases and J by 0 bases, with 9 bases left in between. These data are taken from a study of blood T cell repertoires in COVID-19. Overall study context: Acute and convalescent COVID-19 specimens originated in the United States, Italy and Spain. From T cells, B-cell-depleted T cells, or PBMCs came the material, which was cDNA or gDNA.

The clonotype was recovered from a man aged 25-40 years with COVID-19, enrolled during active disease. The V and J genes are TRBV19 and TRBJ1-5; no reliable D call. Sequenced material: peripheral blood. CDR3 nucleotides: TGTGCCAGTAGTATAGAAACCGGGTATAGCAATCAGCCCCAGCATTTT. Translation gives CASSIETGYSNQPQHF.